Below are 9 T cell receptor beta chains sequenced from a single sample in a study of cytomegalovirus exposure and HLA in healthy donors. Use of 60 Vbeta and 13 Jbeta primers characterized the PCR. The data were produced by immunoSEQ multiplex PCR, yet TCRdb's version contains in-frame clones alone and is incomplete. The sample lists a few hundred thousand clones; roughly four fifths were seen once. Sequencing input: PBMCs. All receptors derive from a woman in her forties in good health and CMV-seropositive.

The rearrangement joins TRBV28 to TRBJ2-7; D gene unclear. Trimming pared 8 bases from V and 4 bases from J, leaving 9 bases between. Germline assignment: CDR1 MDHEN and CDR2 SYDVKM. The CDR3 length is 11 residues. The CDR3 bases are TGTGCCAGCGCTCAGCGATACGAGCAGTACTTC. It translates to CASAQRYEQYF.

This clone was found a few times. The chain has TRBV27 and TRBJ2-3; 9 bases are shared with TRBD2. The V gene end was trimmed by 3 bases and the J gene end by 1 base; junction bases not matched to a gene: 5. The CDR3 runs 16 residues. Germline V gene sequence: CDR1 MNHEY, CDR2 SMNVEV (reference sequence). The CDR3 loop reads CASSLLAGIRTDTQYF. The CDR3 region has the DNA TGTGCCAGCAGTTTGCTAGCGGGAATACGCACAGATACGCAGTATTTT.

This clone was detected only once. This chain links TRBV4-2 with TRBJ2-3, with 11 positions matching TRBD2. V shed 4 bases and J 3 bases; nucleotides not matched to a gene: 6. The CDR3 totals 16 residues. Germline-derived CDR1 and CDR2 are LGHNA and YNFKEQ. The CDR3 bases are TGTGCCAGCAGCCCGGGACTAGCGGAAATGACAGATACGCAGTATTTT. It translates to CASSPGLAEMTDTQYF.

The genes are TRBV4-2 and TRBJ1-2, with 9 bases fitting TRBD1. This CDR3 is built from 13 residues. Losses at the gene ends were 4 bases for V and 8 bases for J; bases not matched to a gene: 5. Germline V gene sequence: CDR1 LGHNA, CDR2 YNFKEQ. CDR3 in amino acids: CASSRDRATGYTF. CDR3 nucleotides: TGTGCCAGCAGCCGGGACAGGGCGACAGGCTACACCTTC.

This chain uses TRBV13 with TRBJ2-1; 9 bases line up with TRBD2. CDR3 length equals 15 residues. J lost 1 base, V lost 4 bases, and 2 bases had no gene match. Germline V lookup: CDR1 PRHDT, CDR2 FYEKMQ (reference sequence). For the CDR3, the DNA is TGTGCCAGCAGCTCAACTAGCGGGTCCTACAATGAGCAGTTCTTC. It encodes CASSSTSGSYNEQFF.

The V gene is TRBV5-4, the J gene TRBJ2-3, with 9 bases identical to TRBD2. Germline assignment: CDR1 SGHNT and CDR2 YYREEE (reference sequence). CDR3 length: 14 residues. The V and J ends lost 6 bases and 5 bases, in that order; junction bases with no gene match: 7. The CDR3 DNA reads TGTGCCAGCAAAATTAGCGGGGGTAGAGATACGCAGTATTTT. This sequence encodes CASKISGGRDTQYF. Using reference TRBV5-4 and TRBJ2-3 for the parts outside the CDR3, the full variable domain is ETGVTQSPTHLIKTRGQQVTLRCSSQSGHNTVSWYQQALGQGPQFIFQYYREEENGRGNFPPRFSGLQFPNYSSELNVNALELDDSALYLCASKISGGRDTQYFGPGTRLTVL.

This chain links TRBV5-1 with TRBJ2-2, with a possible D match to TRBD2 (6 bases). The CDR3 has 16 residues. Germline V lookup: CDR1 SGHRS, CDR2 YFSETQ. Trimming removed 0 bases from V and 3 bases from J, with 12 bases in between. The CDR3 DNA reads TGCGCCAGCAGCTTGGGGGGTAGCGGCCACACCGGGGAGCTGTTTTTT. Amino acids: CASSLGGSGHTGELFF.

The rearrangement uses TRBV4-3 and TRBJ1-1; TRBD1 might be the D (5 bases). The CDR3 is 13 amino acids. V gave up 0 bases and J gave up 11 bases, with 13 bases separating them. Germline V gene sequence: CDR1 LGHNA, CDR2 YSLEER. CDR3 residues: CASSQEPGRGAFF. The CDR3 bases are TGCGCCAGCAGCCAAGAGCCAGGCCGGGGGGCTTTCTTT.

The CDR3 DNA reads TGTGCCAGCAGTCCAAGGACAGGTCGCATGAACACTGAAGCTTTCTTT. As protein: CASSPRTGRMNTEAFF. V is TRBV28 and J is TRBJ1-1; 7 bases fit TRBD1. CDR1 is MDHEN, CDR2 SYDVKM, per germline. The junction had 9 bases not matched to a gene; V was cut back by 5 bases and J by 0 bases. This CDR3 has 16 amino acids. Together with reference TRBV28 and TRBJ1-1, the CDR3 gives the full variable domain: DVKVTQSSRYLVKRTGEKVFLECVQDMDHENMFWYRQDPGLGLRLIYFSYDVKMKEKGDIPEGYSVSREKKERFSLILESASTNQTSMYLCASSPRTGRMNTEAFFGQGTRLTVV.